Listed below are T cell receptor beta chains from one sample, sequenced in a study of T-cell memory formation after mild COVID-19. Using its own MiXCR run on the 5' RACE reads, TCRdb lists one record per CDR3 protein. This table holds roughly 150,000 distinct CDR3 sequences, approximately 12% found once. Material for sequencing was PBMCs or a T cell subset sorted from them (not recorded which). These TCRs come from a man younger than 30 who had mild COVID-19 (a few samples of this study predate the infection). Cell type and time point are not known. Each CDR3 is given with its conserved first and last residue.

v_call: TRBV11-1
j_call: TRBJ2-3
cdr3_aa: CASSFGEWDTQYF

v_call: TRBV6-2/TRBV6-3
j_call: TRBJ1-1
cdr3_aa: CASKGGSLGVNTEAFF

v_call: TRBV12-3/TRBV12-4
j_call: TRBJ1-5
cdr3_aa: CASSFAVGVGQPQHF

v_call: TRBV5-1
j_call: TRBJ2-5
cdr3_aa: CASSLYGTQYF

v_call: TRBV18
j_call: TRBJ2-5
cdr3_aa: CASSPRVGETQYF

v_call: TRBV5-1
j_call: TRBJ2-5
cdr3_aa: CASSLTGLFQETQYF

v_call: TRBV10-3
j_call: TRBJ2-7
cdr3_aa: CAISAKYEQYF

v_call: TRBV5-1
j_call: TRBJ2-7
cdr3_aa: CASRPDSSSYEQYF

v_call: TRBV3-1
j_call: TRBJ2-2
cdr3_aa: CASSQDSYGRELFF

v_call: TRBV6-5
j_call: TRBJ2-1
cdr3_aa: CASSPGTALNEQFF

v_call: TRBV18
j_call: TRBJ2-2
cdr3_aa: CASSLFLSGTANTGELFF

v_call: TRBV27
j_call: TRBJ2-1
cdr3_aa: CASMDRVGHEQFF

v_call: TRBV14
j_call: TRBJ2-5
cdr3_aa: CASSQRERETQYF

v_call: TRBV7-2
j_call: TRBJ2-3
cdr3_aa: CASSGRQGPRSTDTQYF

v_call: TRBV7-2
j_call: TRBJ1-1
cdr3_aa: CASSLVRRGTEAFF

v_call: TRBV5-1
j_call: TRBJ1-2
cdr3_aa: CASSLDSSLGYTF

v_call: TRBV28
j_call: TRBJ1-2
cdr3_aa: CASTSGINYGYTF

v_call: TRBV15
j_call: TRBJ1-6
cdr3_aa: CATSLWSGNSPLHF

v_call: TRBV4-3
j_call: TRBJ1-6
cdr3_aa: CASSQDWADSPLHF

v_call: TRBV7-2
j_call: TRBJ1-1
cdr3_aa: CASSLGASGGTEAFF

v_call: TRBV5-1
j_call: TRBJ2-3
cdr3_aa: CASSLGDRVVSDTQYF

v_call: TRBV6-6
j_call: TRBJ2-3
cdr3_aa: CASSYTLAGRLTDTQYF